The 3 T cell receptor beta chains listed next were all sequenced from one sample in a study of PD-1 blockade in classical Hodgkin lymphoma (dated by TCRdb to the early 2020s). The sample's time point label, in plain terms: cycle 4 day 1 (C4D1), after 6 weeks of nivolumab. Relapse after autologous stem cell transplantation had occurred in all trial patients, and cohorts A, B and C were distinguished by prior brentuximab vedotin exposure. CD4+ T cells were purified from thawed PBMCs by magnetic negative selection with a Miltenyi CD4+ T cell isolation kit. Library preparation was by the immunoSEQ multiplex PCR assay. This immuneACCESS table, as held by TCRdb, lists in-frame sequences with V and J called but not all clones. Of the missing ones, under half trace to an unresolved V gene in checked studies; the others have no known cause. This sample is represented by 34,000 or so clones; approximately 90% of them were singletons. The top ten constitute approximately 0.3% of the sample.

The sequences come from CD4+ T cells from blood, collected before the fourth cycle of nivolumab. These receptors all come from a human donor with classical Hodgkin lymphoma.

V usage is TRBV6-1 and J usage is TRBJ2-6; D is uncertain. Trimming stripped 3 bases from V and 0 bases from J, with 6 bases between. The CDR3 length is 15 residues. Germline CDR1 and CDR2: MNHNS and SASEGT. CDR3 sequence (DNA): TGTGCCAGCAGTGACGGTCCCTCTGGGGCCAACGTCCTGACTTTC. Residues: CASSDGPSGANVLTF.

The CDR3 loop is CASSPVTGTSIRETQYF. CDR3 nucleotide sequence: TGTGCCAGCAGTCCCGTCACCGGGACATCTATCAGGGAGACCCAGTACTTC. The V and J genes are TRBV28 and TRBJ2-5, with D possibly being TRBD1 (6 bases). The ends were cut back, 5 bases at V and 5 bases at J, with 24 bases in the middle. CDR1 is MDHEN, CDR2 SYDVKM, per germline. The CDR3 length is 17 residues.

This rearrangement joins TRBV19 to TRBJ2-1; D not resolved. This CDR3 spans 13 amino acids. Trimming cost V 1 base and J 6 bases, with 7 bases left between them. Germline V CDR1 and CDR2: LNHDA, SQIVND (reference sequence). The CDR3 reads CASSIGLPNEQFF. The CDR3 DNA sequence: TGTGCCAGTAGTATAGGGCTACCCAATGAGCAGTTCTTC.